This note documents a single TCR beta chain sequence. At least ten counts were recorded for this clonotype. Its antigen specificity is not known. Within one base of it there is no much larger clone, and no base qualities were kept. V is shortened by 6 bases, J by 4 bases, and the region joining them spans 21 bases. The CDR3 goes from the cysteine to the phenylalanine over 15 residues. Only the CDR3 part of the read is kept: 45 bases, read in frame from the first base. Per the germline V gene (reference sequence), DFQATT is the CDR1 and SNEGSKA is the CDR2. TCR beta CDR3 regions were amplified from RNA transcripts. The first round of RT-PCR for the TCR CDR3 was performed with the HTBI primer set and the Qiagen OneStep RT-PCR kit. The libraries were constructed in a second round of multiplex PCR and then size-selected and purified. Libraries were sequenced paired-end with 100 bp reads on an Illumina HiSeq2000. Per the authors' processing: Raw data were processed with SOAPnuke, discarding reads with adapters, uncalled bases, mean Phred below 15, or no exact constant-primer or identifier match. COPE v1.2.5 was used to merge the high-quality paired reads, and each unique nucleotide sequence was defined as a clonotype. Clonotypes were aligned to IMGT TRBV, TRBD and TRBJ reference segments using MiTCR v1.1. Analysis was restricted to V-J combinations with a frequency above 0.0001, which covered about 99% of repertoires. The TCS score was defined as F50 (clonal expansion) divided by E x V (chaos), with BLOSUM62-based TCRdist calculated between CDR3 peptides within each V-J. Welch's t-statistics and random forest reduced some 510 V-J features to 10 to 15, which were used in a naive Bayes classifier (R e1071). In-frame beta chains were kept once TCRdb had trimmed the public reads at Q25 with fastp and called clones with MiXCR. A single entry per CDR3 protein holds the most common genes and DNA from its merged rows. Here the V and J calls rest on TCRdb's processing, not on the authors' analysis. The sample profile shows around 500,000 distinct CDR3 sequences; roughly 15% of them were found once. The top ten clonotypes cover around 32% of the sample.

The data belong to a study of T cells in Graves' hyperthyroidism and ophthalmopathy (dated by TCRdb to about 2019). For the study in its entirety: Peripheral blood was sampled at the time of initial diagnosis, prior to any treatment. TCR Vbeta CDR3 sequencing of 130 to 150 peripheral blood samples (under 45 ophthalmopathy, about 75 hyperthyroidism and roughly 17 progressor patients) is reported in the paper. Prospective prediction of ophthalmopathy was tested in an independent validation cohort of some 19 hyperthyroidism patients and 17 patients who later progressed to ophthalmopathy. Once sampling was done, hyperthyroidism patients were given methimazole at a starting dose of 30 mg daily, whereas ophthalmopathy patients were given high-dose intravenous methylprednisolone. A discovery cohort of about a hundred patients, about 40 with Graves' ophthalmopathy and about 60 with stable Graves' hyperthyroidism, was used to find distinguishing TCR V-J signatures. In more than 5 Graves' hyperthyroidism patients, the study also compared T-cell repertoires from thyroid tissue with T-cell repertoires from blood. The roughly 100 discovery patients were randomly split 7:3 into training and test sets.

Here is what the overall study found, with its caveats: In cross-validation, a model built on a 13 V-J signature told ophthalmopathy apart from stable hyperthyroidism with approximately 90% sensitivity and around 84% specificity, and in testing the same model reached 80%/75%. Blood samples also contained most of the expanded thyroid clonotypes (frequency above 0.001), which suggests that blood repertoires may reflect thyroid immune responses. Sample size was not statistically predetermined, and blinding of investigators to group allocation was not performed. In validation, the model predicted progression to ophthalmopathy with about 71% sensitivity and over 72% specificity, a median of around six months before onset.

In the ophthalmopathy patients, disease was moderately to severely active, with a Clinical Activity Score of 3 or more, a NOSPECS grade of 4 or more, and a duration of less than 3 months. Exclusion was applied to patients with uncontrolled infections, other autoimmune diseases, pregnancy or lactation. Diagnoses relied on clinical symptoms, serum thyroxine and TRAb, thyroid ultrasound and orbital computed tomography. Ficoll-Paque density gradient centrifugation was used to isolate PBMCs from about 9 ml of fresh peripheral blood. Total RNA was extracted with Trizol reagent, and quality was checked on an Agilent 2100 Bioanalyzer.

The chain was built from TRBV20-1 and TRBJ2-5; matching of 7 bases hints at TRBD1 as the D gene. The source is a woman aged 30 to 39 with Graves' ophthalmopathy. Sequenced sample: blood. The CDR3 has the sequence CSAVSRGSGGETQYF. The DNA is TGCAGTGCCGTCAGCAGGGGGTCCGGGGGAGAGACCCAGTACTTC.